This is a list of T cell receptor beta chains from one sample in a study of cytomegalovirus exposure and HLA in healthy donors. The repertoire was sequenced with immunoSEQ multiplex PCR; TCRdb's copy has only in-frame clones and lacks some. The table records around 120,000 clones, 70% to 85% of them present only once. Sequencing was carried out using PBMCs. The receptors stem from a woman aged 55-70 years in good health and CMV-seropositive. CDR3s include the opening cysteine and the closing phenylalanine or tryptophan. D genes are given only for firm matches. Clone size is given for some rows only: seen once, a few or many times, or a class if the clone is expanded.

D	size	J	V	CDR3	DNA
.	.	TRBJ2-7	TRBV28	CASSPPGSVYEQYF	TGTGCCAGCAGCCCCCCCGGGTCCGTCTACGAGCAGTACTTC
TRBD2	once	TRBJ2-7	TRBV10-2	CASSGLGTSGGAYEQYF	TGCGCCAGCAGTGGACTAGGGACTAGCGGGGGGGCCTACGAGCAGTACTTC
.	.	TRBJ1-1	TRBV2	CARTRGAEAFF	TGTGCCCGAACCAGGGGAGCTGAAGCTTTCTTT
.	few	TRBJ2-7	TRBV9	CASSARGDRTVYEQYF	TGTGCCAGCAGCGCCCGGGGGGACAGGACAGTCTACGAGCAGTACTTC
.	.	TRBJ1-2	TRBV5-1	CASSLAGRGGYTF	TGCGCCAGCAGCTTGGCAGGCAGGGGTGGCTACACCTTC
TRBD2	.	TRBJ2-3	TRBV5-4	CASTLTSGGSTDTQYF	TGTGCCAGCACCCTGACAAGCGGGGGGTCCACAGATACGCAGTATTTT
TRBD1	few	TRBJ1-3	TRBV5-1	CASSRQGVGGNTIYF	TGCGCCAGCAGCAGACAGGGGGTGGGTGGAAACACCATATATTTT
TRBD1	.	TRBJ1-4	TRBV10-3	CAIRGTVDNEKLFF	TGTGCCATCAGGGGGACAGTTGATAATGAAAAACTGTTTTTT
.	.	TRBJ1-2	TRBV25-1	CASSEYRGTPHDLYGYTF	TGTGCCAGCAGTGAATATAGGGGGACACCCCACGACCTCTATGGCTACACCTTC
TRBD1	.	TRBJ1-5	TRBV6-1	CASTGTAYSNQPQHF	TGTGCCAGCACCGGGACAGCATATAGCAATCAGCCCCAGCATTTT
.	.	TRBJ1-2	TRBV6-1	CASSGQSWHGYGYTF	TGTGCCAGCAGCGGACAGTCATGGCATGGGTATGGCTACACCTTC
.	.	TRBJ2-7	TRBV25-1	CASRGLPHEQYF	TGTGCCAGCAGGGGACTCCCCCACGAGCAGTACTTC
.	.	TRBJ1-2	TRBV5-4	CASTGLLRNGYTF	TGTGCCAGCACCGGACTCTTGAGAAATGGCTACACCTTC
.	.	TRBJ2-1	TRBV6-5	CASSISTYNEQFF	TGTGCCAGCAGCATTTCAACCTACAATGAGCAGTTCTTC
.	few	TRBJ1-2	TRBV6-6	CAIRSPYGYTF	TGTGCCATACGGTCGCCTTATGGCTACACCTTC
TRBD1	.	TRBJ1-5	TRBV4-1	CASSRYRDSNQPQHF	TGCGCCAGCAGCCGTTACCGGGACAGTAATCAGCCCCAGCATTTT
.	few	TRBJ1-4	TRBV5-1	CASSLGSGAGEKLFF	TGCGCCAGCAGCTTGGGTTCAGGGGCAGGTGAAAAACTGTTTTTT
.	.	TRBJ1-2	TRBV27	CASSSRQAWLYGYTF	TGTGCCAGCAGTTCTAGACAGGCGTGGCTATATGGCTACACCTTC
.	few	TRBJ2-7	TRBV28	CASNGFDEQYF	TGTGCCAGCAACGGTTTCGACGAGCAGTACTTC
.	.	TRBJ1-2	TRBV7-9	CASSLQGPHYGYTF	TGTGCCAGCAGCTTACAGGGGCCGCACTATGGCTACACCTTC
.	few	TRBJ1-6	TRBV4-1	CASSQVYRRASYNSPLHF	TGCGCCAGCAGCCAAGTCTACAGGAGGGCCTCCTATAATTCACCCCTCCACTTT
.	.	TRBJ1-2	TRBV5-6	CASSLSQNYGYTF	TGTGCCAGCAGCTTGAGTCAGAACTATGGCTACACCTTC
TRBD1	.	TRBJ1-2	TRBV27	CASSLQGARGYTF	TGTGCCAGCAGTTTACAGGGGGCGCGAGGCTACACCTTC
.	few	TRBJ1-1	TRBV18	CASSRGRANTEAFF	TGTGCCAGCTCACGGGGCAGGGCGAACACTGAAGCTTTCTTT
TRBD2	.	TRBJ2-7	TRBV10-3	CAIGTSGGAYEQYF	TGTGCCATTGGGACTAGCGGGGGCGCCTACGAGCAGTACTTC
.	once	TRBJ2-7	TRBV7-9	CASSWAERQQYF	TGTGCCAGCAGCTGGGCCGAAAGGCAGCAGTACTTC
.	once	TRBJ1-2	TRBV5-1	CASTLAGNYGYTF	TGCGCCAGCACCCTGGCAGGGAACTATGGCTACACCTTC
.	.	TRBJ1-2	TRBV7-2	CASSSLLGYTF	TGTGCCAGCAGCTCCCTCCTCGGCTACACCTTC
.	.	TRBJ2-2	TRBV11-3	CASSFNGGRHTGELFF	TGTGCCAGCAGCTTCAACGGGGGGCGTCACACCGGGGAGCTGTTTTTT
.	.	TRBJ2-7	TRBV10-3	CAISEVLSYEQYF	TGTGCCATCAGTGAGGTCCTCTCCTACGAGCAGTACTTC
.	.	TRBJ1-5	TRBV6-6	CASIYRNNQPQHF	TGTGCCAGCATCTACAGGAACAATCAGCCCCAGCATTTT
.	.	TRBJ1-1	TRBV2	CASGANSGNTEAFF	TGTGCCAGCGGGGCGAACAGTGGCAACACTGAAGCTTTCTTT
.	.	TRBJ1-1	TRBV7-8	CASSLGREAFF	TGTGCCAGCAGCTTGGGGCGTGAAGCTTTCTTT
TRBD1	.	TRBJ1-2	TRBV6-5	CASSYSGQVRYGYTF	TGTGCCAGCAGTTACTCGGGACAGGTTCGGTATGGCTACACCTTC
TRBD2	.	TRBJ2-3	TRBV9	CASSALKGLARDTQYF	TGTGCCAGCAGCGCCTTAAAGGGACTAGCCCGAGATACGCAGTATTTT
.	.	TRBJ1-1	TRBV5-1	CASSLRGANTEAFF	TGCGCCAGCAGCTTGCGGGGGGCGAACACTGAAGCTTTCTTT
.	few	TRBJ1-2	TRBV18	CASSPTGNYGYTF	TGTGCCAGCTCCCCCACGGGTAACTATGGCTACACCTTC
TRBD1	.	TRBJ1-2	TRBV6-6	CASRTGQAPAGGYTF	TGTGCCAGCAGGACAGGACAGGCCCCGGCGGGGGGCTACACCTTC
TRBD1	.	TRBJ2-3	TRBV11-2	CASSLGLKTGSPDTQYF	TGTGCCAGCAGCTTAGGGCTGAAGACAGGGTCTCCCGATACGCAGTATTTT
.	.	TRBJ2-3	TRBV10-1	CASSDGSVSTDTQYF	TGCGCCAGCAGTGATGGAAGCGTCTCCACAGATACGCAGTATTTT